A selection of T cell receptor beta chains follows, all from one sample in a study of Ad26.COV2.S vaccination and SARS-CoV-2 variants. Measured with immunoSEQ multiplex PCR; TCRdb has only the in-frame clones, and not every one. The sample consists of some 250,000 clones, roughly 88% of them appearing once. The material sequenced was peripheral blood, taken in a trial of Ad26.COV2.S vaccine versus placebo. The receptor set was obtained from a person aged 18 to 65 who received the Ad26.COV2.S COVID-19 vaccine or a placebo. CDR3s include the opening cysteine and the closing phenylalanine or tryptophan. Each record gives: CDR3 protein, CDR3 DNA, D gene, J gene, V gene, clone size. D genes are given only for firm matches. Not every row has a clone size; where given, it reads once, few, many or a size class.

CSVGKLQGRDYEQYF TGCAGCGTAGGGAAGTTACAGGGGCGGGACTACGAGCAGTACTTC . TRBJ2-7 TRBV29-1 .
CSVGTGSGANYGYTF TGCAGCGTTGGGACAGGGAGCGGGGCTAACTATGGCTACACCTTC TRBD1 TRBJ1-2 TRBV29-1 .
CASSFGVGGDYGYTF TGTGCCAGCAGCTTTGGCGTGGGGGGCGACTATGGCTACACCTTC . TRBJ1-2 TRBV7-2 .
CASSSLSGVRGEQYF TGTGCCAGCAGCTCCCTCTCCGGGGTAAGAGGCGAGCAGTACTTC . TRBJ2-7 TRBV5-6 once
CASSFSGTGVSQPQHF TGTGCCAGCAGTTTCTCCGGGACAGGGGTGAGTCAGCCCCAGCATTTT TRBD1 TRBJ1-5 TRBV28 few
CASSSGGGADTQYF TGTGCCAGCAGTTCTGGCGGGGGGGCAGATACGCAGTATTTT TRBD2 TRBJ2-3 TRBV11-3 once
CASSLAQGFDYGYTF TGTGCCAGCAGCTTAGCACAGGGGTTCGACTATGGCTACACCTTC TRBD1 TRBJ1-2 TRBV7-9 .
CASSHPLDPRETQYF TGTGCCAGCAGCCACCCACTAGATCCCCGGGAGACCCAGTACTTC . TRBJ2-5 TRBV4-2 .
CASSYFRQGGQPQHF TGTGCCAGCAGTTACTTCAGACAGGGTGGACAGCCCCAGCATTTT TRBD1 TRBJ1-5 TRBV6-2/TRBV6-3 .
CASSSRQGGGYTF TGTGCCAGCAGCTCTCGACAGGGAGGTGGCTACACCTTC TRBD1 TRBJ1-2 TRBV11-1 few
CASRGTSGRAVGTQYF TGTGCCAGCAGGGGGACTAGCGGGAGGGCCGTGGGTACGCAGTATTTT TRBD2 TRBJ2-3 TRBV3-1/TRBV3-2 .
CASSQAGGNSYEQYF TGTGCCAGCAGCCAAGCCGGGGGGAACTCCTACGAGCAGTACTTC TRBD2 TRBJ2-7 TRBV3-1/TRBV3-2 .
CATRWQGVNTGELFF TGTGCCACCCGGTGGCAGGGGGTCAACACCGGGGAGCTGTTTTTT TRBD1 TRBJ2-2 TRBV27 .
CASSDESYGYTF TGTGCCAGCAGTGATGAATCTTATGGCTACACCTTC . TRBJ1-2 TRBV25-1 .
CASSQLPGYQPQHF TGCGCCAGCAGCCAGTTACCGGGGTACCAGCCCCAGCATTTT . TRBJ1-5 TRBV4-1 once
CASSPLQDATGELFF TGTGCCAGCTCACCGCTACAAGACGCCACCGGGGAGCTGTTTTTT . TRBJ2-2 TRBV18 .
CASSPVPLAPPYNEQFF TGTGCCAGCAGCCCAGTCCCTCTAGCGCCCCCCTACAATGAGCAGTTCTTC . TRBJ2-1 TRBV13 .
CASSLSGLHSYEQYF TGTGCCAGCAGCTTGTCGGGACTCCACTCCTACGAGCAGTACTTC . TRBJ2-7 TRBV5-6 .
CASSPAGGSYNEQFF TGTGCCAGCAGCCCAGCGGGGGGTTCCTACAATGAGCAGTTCTTC TRBD2 TRBJ2-1 TRBV5-4 .
CASSAFRDTERLLNTGELFF TGTGCCAGCAGTGCCTTCCGGGACACTGAGAGACTTCTGAACACCGGGGAGCTGTTTTTT . TRBJ2-2 TRBV6-2/TRBV6-3 .
CASSLTSGGPSYEQYF TGTGCCAGCAGTTTAACTAGCGGGGGACCCTCGTACGAGCAGTACTTC TRBD2 TRBJ2-7 TRBV27 .
CAWSHPETGNEKLFF TGTGCCTGGAGCCACCCCGAGACAGGGAACGAAAAACTGTTTTTT TRBD1 TRBJ1-4 TRBV30 .
CASSDSGTARTDTQYF TGTGCCAGCAGTGACTCCGGGACAGCCCGCACAGATACGCAGTATTTT TRBD1 TRBJ2-3 TRBV6-4 .
CAWTGTGSGSYEQYF TGTGCCTGGACCGGGACAGGGTCGGGCTCCTACGAGCAGTACTTC TRBD1 TRBJ2-7 TRBV30 .
CASSGGDPTDTQYF TGCGCCAGCAGCGGCGGGGATCCCACAGATACGCAGTATTTT . TRBJ2-3 TRBV5-1 .
CASSLDRAYGYTF TGCGCCAGCAGCCTGGACAGGGCCTATGGCTACACCTTC TRBD1 TRBJ1-2 TRBV4-3 .
CASSLGPANYGYTF TGTGCCAGCAGCTTAGGACCCGCTAACTATGGCTACACCTTC . TRBJ1-2 TRBV11-2 once
CATLHSGGTGVTQYF TGTGCCACCCTCCATAGCGGAGGGACCGGAGTTACGCAGTATTTT . TRBJ2-3 TRBV21-1 .
CATSDLPRPGEDQPQHF TGTGCCACCAGTGATTTACCCCGCCCAGGGGAAGATCAGCCCCAGCATTTT . TRBJ1-5 TRBV24-1 .
CASSLDLGNQPQHF TGTGCCAGCAGTTTAGACCTGGGTAATCAGCCCCAGCATTTT . TRBJ1-5 TRBV28 .
CASSPTRTSGRLEFF TGCGCCAGCAGCCCCACCCGGACTAGCGGGAGGTTGGAGTTCTTC TRBD2 TRBJ2-1 TRBV4-3 few
CASSLSRNTEAFF TGTGCCAGCAGCCTTAGTAGGAACACTGAAGCTTTCTTT . TRBJ1-1 TRBV5-5 .
CASRPTGPLLNTGELFF TGTGCCAGCAGACCGACAGGTCCGCTTCTGAACACCGGGGAGCTGTTTTTT . TRBJ2-2 TRBV27 .
CASSLDRSEAFF TGTGCCAGCAGTCTCGACAGGAGTGAAGCTTTCTTT . TRBJ1-1 TRBV11-2 .
CASSIGGQYYGYTF TGTGCCAGTAGTATAGGCGGACAGTACTATGGCTACACCTTC . TRBJ1-2 TRBV19 once
CASIRDRADGYTF TGTGCCAGCATCCGGGACAGGGCAGATGGCTACACCTTC TRBD1 TRBJ1-2 TRBV6-6 .